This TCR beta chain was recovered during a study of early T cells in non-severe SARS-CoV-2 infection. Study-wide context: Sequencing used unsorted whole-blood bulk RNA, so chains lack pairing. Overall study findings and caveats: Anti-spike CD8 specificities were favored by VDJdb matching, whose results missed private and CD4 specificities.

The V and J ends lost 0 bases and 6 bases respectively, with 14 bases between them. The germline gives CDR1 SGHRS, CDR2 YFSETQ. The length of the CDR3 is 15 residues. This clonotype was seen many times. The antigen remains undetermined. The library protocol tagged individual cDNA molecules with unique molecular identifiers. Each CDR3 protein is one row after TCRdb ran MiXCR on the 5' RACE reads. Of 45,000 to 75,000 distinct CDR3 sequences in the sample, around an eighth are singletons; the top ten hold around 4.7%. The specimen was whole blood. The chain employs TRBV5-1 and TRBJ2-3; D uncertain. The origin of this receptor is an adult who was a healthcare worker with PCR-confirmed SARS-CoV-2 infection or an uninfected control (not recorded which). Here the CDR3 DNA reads TGCGCCAGCAGCTTGGCGGCTAGGGTCTCGGATACGCAGTATTTT. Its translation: CASSLAARVSDTQYF. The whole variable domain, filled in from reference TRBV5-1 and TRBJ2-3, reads KAGVTQTPRYLIKTRGQQVTLSCSPISGHRSVSWYQQTPGQGLQFLFEYFSETQRNKGNFPGRFSGRQFSNSRSEMNVSTLELGDSALYLCASSLAARVSDTQYFGPGTRLTVL.